These T cell receptor beta chains were read from a single sample in a study of T cell responses to AZD1222 COVID-19 vaccine. Clones were read by immunoSEQ multiplex PCR, and TCRdb kept only the in-frame ones, dropping some. Of 200,000 or so clones listed, more than 75% are singletons. The sample consisted of peripheral blood, taken on day 0 of MenACWY control vaccination. The receptors stem from an adult in good health. The CDR3 runs from the conserved cysteine through the conserved F or W. A D gene is named only where the DNA matches it firmly. Only part of the rows carry a size: once, few, many, or a class if the clone is expanded.

clone_size	j_call	v_call	d_call	cdr3_aa	cdr3_nt
.	TRBJ1-2	TRBV6-1	.	CASSEPPGRGYTF	TGTGCCAGCAGTGAACCCCCCGGTCGGGGCTACACCTTC
.	TRBJ1-2	TRBV3-1/TRBV3-2	TRBD1	CASSFRQGVNYGYTF	TGTGCCAGCAGCTTTCGACAGGGGGTTAACTATGGCTACACCTTC
.	TRBJ1-4	TRBV28	.	CASSLIGMDEKLFF	TGTGCCAGCAGTTTAATAGGGATGGATGAAAAACTGTTTTTT
.	TRBJ1-5	TRBV6-1	.	CASSEAVGYSNQPQHF	TGTGCCAGCAGTGAAGCGGTGGGGTATAGCAATCAGCCCCAGCATTTT
.	TRBJ2-1	TRBV6-5	.	CASPRNNEQFF	TGTGCCAGCCCGAGAAACAATGAGCAGTTCTTC
.	TRBJ1-1	TRBV5-1	.	CASSRGGTSNTEAFF	TGCGCCAGCAGCCGAGGGGGGACCTCGAACACTGAAGCTTTCTTT
.	TRBJ2-4	TRBV2	.	CASSDVRQGRNIQYF	TGTGCCAGCAGTGACGTCCGGCAGGGCCGGAACATTCAGTACTTC
.	TRBJ1-2	TRBV7-3	.	CASSLPEGVGYTF	TGTGCCAGCAGCTTACCTGAGGGGGTTGGCTACACCTTC
.	TRBJ2-7	TRBV11-2	.	CASSVQGGYEQYF	TGTGCCAGCAGCGTTCAGGGGGGCTACGAGCAGTACTTC
.	TRBJ1-1	TRBV6-5	.	CASKPDGRNTEAFF	TGTGCCAGCAAACCGGACGGGAGAAACACTGAAGCTTTCTTT
few	TRBJ2-7	TRBV9	.	CASSGPRGEQYF	TGTGCCAGCAGCGGGCCCAGGGGCGAGCAGTACTTC
.	TRBJ1-2	TRBV18	.	CASSPGRVGYTF	TGTGCCAGCTCACCAGGCAGGGTTGGCTACACCTTC
.	TRBJ1-5	TRBV13	.	CASSGQGSNQPQHF	TGTGCCAGCAGCGGGCAGGGGAGCAATCAGCCCCAGCATTTT
.	TRBJ1-4	TRBV7-9	.	CASSFSRGASPEKLFF	TGTGCCAGCAGCTTCTCGCGAGGGGCGTCCCCTGAAAAACTGTTTTTT
.	TRBJ2-2	TRBV7-6	TRBD1	CASSLAIGSPGQGYTGELFF	TGTGCCAGCAGCTTAGCGATTGGATCCCCGGGACAGGGATACACCGGGGAGCTGTTTTTT
.	TRBJ2-2	TRBV7-3	.	CASSLGLSTGELFF	TGTGCCAGCAGCTTAGGGTTAAGCACCGGGGAGCTGTTTTTT
.	TRBJ2-7	TRBV5-1	TRBD2	CASSLDQGLAGYEQYF	TGCGCCAGCAGCTTGGATCAGGGACTAGCGGGATACGAGCAGTACTTC
.	TRBJ1-5	TRBV28	.	CASSGYEGNQPQHF	TGTGCCAGCAGTGGTTACGAGGGTAACCAGCCCCAGCATTTT
.	TRBJ2-7	TRBV19	TRBD1	CASSFSGQGGYEQYF	TGTGCCAGTAGTTTCTCGGGACAGGGGGGCTACGAGCAGTACTTC
.	TRBJ2-7	TRBV28	.	CASSLDYEQYF	TGTGCCAGCAGTTTAGACTACGAGCAGTACTTC
.	TRBJ2-3	TRBV6-2/TRBV6-3	.	CASSHRGLSDTQYF	TGTGCCAGCAGCCATAGGGGCCTATCCGATACGCAGTATTTT
.	TRBJ2-3	TRBV6-4	TRBD2	CASSDAPGGGSTDTQYF	TGTGCCAGCAGTGACGCGCCGGGAGGGGGTAGCACAGATACGCAGTATTTT
.	TRBJ1-1	TRBV12-3/TRBV12-4	TRBD1	CASGTDQAFF	TGTGCCAGCGGGACAGATCAAGCTTTCTTT
.	TRBJ2-7	TRBV2	TRBD2	CASSKTSGSSYEQYF	TGTGCCAGCAGTAAGACTAGCGGGTCCTCCTACGAGCAGTACTTC
.	TRBJ2-1	TRBV4-3	TRBD1	CASSQEDRTHLGGSSYNEQFF	TGCGCCAGCAGCCAAGAAGATCGGACCCATTTAGGGGGCAGCTCCTACAATGAGCAGTTCTTC
.	TRBJ2-7	TRBV4-1	.	CASSQGGANYEQYF	TGCGCCAGCAGCCAAGGGGGGGCAAATTACGAGCAGTACTTC
.	TRBJ2-4	TRBV5-8	TRBD2	CASSLRGGINIQYF	TGTGCCAGCAGCTTGCGGGGGGGTATAAACATTCAGTACTTC
.	TRBJ1-6	TRBV11-2	.	CASNPGGSSYNSPLHF	TGTGCCAGCAACCCCGGGGGCAGCTCCTATAATTCACCCCTCCACTTT
.	TRBJ2-7	TRBV5-3	TRBD2	CARSPFERGAYEQYF	TGTGCCAGAAGCCCGTTCGAGCGGGGGGCCTACGAGCAGTACTTC
.	TRBJ2-7	TRBV19	.	CASSAALDGAYEQYF	TGTGCCAGTAGTGCTGCCTTGGACGGGGCCTACGAGCAGTACTTC
.	TRBJ1-5	TRBV28	.	CASKKGGSNQPQHF	TGTGCCAGCAAAAAGGGGGGGAGCAATCAGCCCCAGCATTTT
.	TRBJ2-1	TRBV27	.	CASSLSAVTVGNNEQFF	TGTGCCAGCAGTTTATCGGCCGTTACGGTAGGGAACAATGAGCAGTTCTTC
once	TRBJ2-1	TRBV28	.	CASSLRTPSYNEQFF	TGTGCCAGCAGTTTGAGGACCCCTTCCTACAATGAGCAGTTCTTC
.	TRBJ2-7	TRBV5-6	TRBD2	CASSLGRTSRYEQYF	TGTGCCAGCAGCTTGGGCCGGACTAGCCGGTACGAGCAGTACTTC
.	TRBJ1-3	TRBV5-1	.	CASSDGGARIFSGNTIYF	TGCGCCAGCAGCGACGGGGGCGCACGGATCTTCTCTGGAAACACCATATATTTT